The rows below give T cell receptor beta chains drawn from one sample of a study of blood T cells in healthy people across ages. MiXCR, applied by TCRdb to the 5' RACE reads, yields one record per CDR3 protein. The data contain approximately 600,000 distinct CDR3 sequences, about 54% of them singletons. Specimen: blood. The receptors here all came from a man aged 55 to 70 in good health. Both conserved end residues are trimmed from each CDR3. Clone size is given for some rows only: seen once, a few or many times, or a class if the clone is expanded.

v_gene	abundance	j_gene	CDR3aa
TRBV12-3/TRBV12-4	.	TRBJ2-1	ASSANDNEQF
TRBV5-1	.	TRBJ1-1	ASRGTDEAF
TRBV12-3/TRBV12-4	.	TRBJ1-4	ASSLARREKLF
TRBV27	few	TRBJ2-5	ASSPPPRGGRPETQY
TRBV3-1	.	TRBJ1-6	ASWNRGVSPLH
TRBV15	once	TRBJ2-7	ATSRESGGEEQY
TRBV5-5	.	TRBJ1-6	ASRSVRGGSNSPLH
TRBV5-5	.	TRBJ2-3	ASSLGSGRPRSQY
TRBV6-2/TRBV6-3	.	TRBJ2-1	ASRDPELYNEQF
TRBV2	few	TRBJ1-2	ASSEGQTIGGYT
TRBV6-2/TRBV6-3	.	TRBJ2-3	ASSPPDSTDTQY
TRBV29-1	few	TRBJ2-3	SVKKTGEGTDTQY
TRBV15	.	.	ATSRDPGAQETQY
TRBV19	.	TRBJ2-1	ASTNPGAVQF
TRBV20-1	.	TRBJ2-1	SAPRRGGVPNEQF
TRBV20-1	.	TRBJ2-1	SARPLSASGALQF
TRBV7-2	.	TRBJ1-2	ASSSSGTGTYGYT
TRBV6-2/TRBV6-3	.	TRBJ1-1	ASSRGQGTGNTEAF
TRBV10-3	.	TRBJ1-1	AISVEGATEAF
TRBV5-1	.	TRBJ2-1	ASSLEGSSSYNEQF